The TCR beta chain under discussion was sequenced for a study of blood T cell repertoires in COVID-19 (dated by TCRdb to 2018 to 2021). In the study overall: Samples from collaborators originated in the United States, Italy and Spain and spanned both the acute and convalescent phases of COVID-19. Nearly every sample came with metadata listing a de-identified subject ID, COVID-19 status, age in years and sex. The repertoires were released in a freely available public database intended as a resource for research on the immune response to SARS-CoV-2. The material from the prospective study consisted of cDNA or gDNA derived from T cells, B-cell-depleted T cells, or PBMCs. Where available, HLA class I and class II types were obtained from metadata supplied by the sample provider rather than from assay-based typing. Deeply sampled blood TCRbeta repertoires from subjects exposed to, actively infected with, or recovered from COVID-19 were included in the dataset. Samples came from the ongoing ImmuneRACE study (first 160 participants) plus 1,254 subjects from 6 global collaborators. The paper as a whole reports these results and caveats: Clinical and demographic metadata were provided uncurated, with the amount varying by source and participant.

Concerning this clone: No antigen is known for it. No base quality information exists; no much larger clone differs at one position.

TCRbeta CDR3 regions were amplified from genomic DNA by means of the immunoSEQ Assay, a bias-controlled multiplex PCR. On the authors' methods: Within the assay, amplification of reference gene primers was used to estimate how many nucleated cells each sample contained. To quantify the absolute abundance of each unique TCRbeta CDR3 rearrangement, sequence reads were collapsed and filtered. For each sample, productive Simpson clonality was calculated as the square root of Simpson's diversity index across productive rearrangements. TCRdb limited this immuneACCESS table to in-frame rearrangements with V and J called. A share of clones is missing; checked studies link under half to unresolved V genes, and the rest is unexplained. Clone size and V and J calls were adopted from that table, with D and trimming inferred from the DNA. This sample lists over 90,000 clones; around nine tenths were detected once. The top ten hold 15% to 20% of the sample.

Whole blood was collected in K2EDTA tubes by collaborating institutions according to the institutions' own protocols. Collaborator samples were shipped for TCRbeta analysis as frozen whole blood, isolated PBMCs, or DNA extracted from either sample type. In the germline V gene (reference sequence), CDR1 corresponds to GTSNPN and CDR2 to SVGIG. Inclusive of the bounding cysteine and phenylalanine, the CDR3 is 17 residues long. Only the CDR3 DNA stays, 51 bases, in frame from base 1. Trimming accounts for 7 bases at V and 3 bases at J, while the number of junction bases matched to no gene is 19. The V and J genes are TRBV30 and TRBJ1-1, with 8 junctional bases fitting TRBD1. This clonotype was obtained from a woman older than 75 in a cohort sampled during active COVID-19. Specimen: peripheral blood. The nucleotides read TGTGCCTTCAAACCACGGACAGGGAATTTGGGGTACACTGAAGCTTTCTTT. This sequence encodes CAFKPRTGNLGYTEAFF.